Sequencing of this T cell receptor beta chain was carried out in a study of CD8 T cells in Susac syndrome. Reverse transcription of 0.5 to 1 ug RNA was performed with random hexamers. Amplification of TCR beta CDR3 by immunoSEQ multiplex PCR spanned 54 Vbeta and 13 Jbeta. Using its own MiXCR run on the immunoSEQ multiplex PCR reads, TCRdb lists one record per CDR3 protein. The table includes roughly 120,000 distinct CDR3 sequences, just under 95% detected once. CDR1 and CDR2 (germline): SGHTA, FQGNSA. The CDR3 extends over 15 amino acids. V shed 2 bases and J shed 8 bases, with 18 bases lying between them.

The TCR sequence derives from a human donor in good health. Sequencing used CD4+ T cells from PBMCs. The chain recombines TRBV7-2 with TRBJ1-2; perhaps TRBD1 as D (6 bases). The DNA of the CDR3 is TGTGCCAGCAGCTTAAACCCCCGGCAGGGGCGCGGCTACACCTTC. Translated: CASSLNPRQGRGYTF.